These 8 T cell receptor beta chains share one sample of origin, sequenced in a study of T cell responses to AZD1222 COVID-19 vaccine. The assay was immunoSEQ multiplex PCR, and TCRdb's table has in-frame clones only and misses some. The sample has 100,000 or so clones; nearly 90% are singletons. Here the sequenced sample was peripheral blood, taken 28 days after the second AZD1222 dose. These receptor sequences come from an adult who received the AZD1222 COVID-19 vaccine.

This chain uses TRBV10-1 with TRBJ2-2; TRBD2 matches 14 bases. CDR1 WNHNN and CDR2 SYGVQD come from the germline V gene (reference sequence). The CDR3 is made up of 21 amino acids. With V trimmed by 1 base and J by 3 bases, 13 bases remained unmatched. The CDR3 protein is CASSELGLAGAGEYYTGELFF. The CDR3 DNA reads as TGCGCCAGCAGTGAGTTGGGACTAGCGGGAGCTGGGGAATATTACACCGGGGAGCTGTTTTTT.

The chain has TRBV6-5 and TRBJ1-2, with D hard to call. The CDR3 spans 14 residues. Trimming pared 0 bases from V and 8 bases from J, leaving 13 bases between. Germline CDR1 MNHEY, CDR2 SVGAGI. CDR3 sequence: CASSYSLSGGGYTF. Here the CDR3 DNA reads TGTGCCAGCAGTTACTCGCTCTCGGGTGGAGGCTACACCTTC.

This clone was detected only once. The chain recombines TRBV4-2 with TRBJ2-2; TRBD2 agrees at 8 bases. Germline-derived CDR1 and CDR2 are LGHNA and YNFKEQ. Unmatched junction bases numbered 4, after V lost 3 bases and J lost 1 base. CDR3 length: 16 residues. DNA of the CDR3: TGTGCCAGCAGCCACGTTACTAGCGGGAACACCGGGGAGCTGTTTTTT. The encoded protein is CASSHVTSGNTGELFF.

The chain is built from TRBV11-2 and TRBJ1-6; D is ambiguous. V shed 5 bases and J shed 8 bases, with 19 bases lying between them. The V gene's germline CDR1 is SGHAT and CDR2 FQNNGV. The CDR3 runs 16 residues. The CDR3 reads CASSRDTGVVYSPLHF. CDR3 nucleotides: TGTGCCAGCAGCCGAGACACGGGTGTGGTTTATTCACCCCTCCACTTT.

The chain combines TRBV7-9 with TRBJ2-5; D gene ambiguous. V lost 2 bases and J lost 4, with 2 bases in between. This CDR3 has 11 amino acids. Germline V lookup: CDR1 SEHNR, CDR2 FQNEAQ (reference sequence). The CDR3 reads CASSLLETQYF. CDR3 nucleotide sequence: TGTGCCAGCAGCTTACTAGAGACCCAGTACTTC.

The V and J genes are TRBV5-1 and TRBJ2-7; TRBD2 aligns across 9 bases. CDR3 length equals 15 residues. Trimming at V came to 3 bases and at J to 7 bases, leaving 11 bases not matched to a gene. The germline CDR1 and CDR2 sequences are SGHRS and YFSETQ. CDR3 coding DNA: TGCGCCAGCAGCTGGACCGGGACTAGCTCGGAGGAGCAGTACTTC. Encoded protein: CASSWTGTSSEEQYF.

Regarding this clone: The identical CDR3 is also encoded by other nucleotide sequences in the sample. This chain uses TRBV7-8 with TRBJ2-7; D is uncertain. V lost 4 bases to trimming and J lost 3 bases, with 10 bases between them. Germline lookup yields CDR1 SGHVS and CDR2 FQNEAQ. There are 13 residues in the CDR3. The CDR3 nucleotides read TGTGCCAGCAGCTCGAGGACCTACTACGAGCAGTACTTC. Its translation is CASSSRTYYEQYF.

The rearrangement uses TRBV7-9 and TRBJ2-7, with TRBD2 identical over 7 bases. Per the germline V gene, CDR1 is SEHNR and CDR2 is FQNEAQ (reference sequence). CDR3 length: 13 residues. V dropped 5 bases and J dropped 7; count of bases not matched to a gene: 8. The CDR3 spells CASSQGRAGEQYF. For the CDR3, the DNA is TGTGCCAGCAGCCAAGGGCGAGCGGGGGAGCAGTACTTC.